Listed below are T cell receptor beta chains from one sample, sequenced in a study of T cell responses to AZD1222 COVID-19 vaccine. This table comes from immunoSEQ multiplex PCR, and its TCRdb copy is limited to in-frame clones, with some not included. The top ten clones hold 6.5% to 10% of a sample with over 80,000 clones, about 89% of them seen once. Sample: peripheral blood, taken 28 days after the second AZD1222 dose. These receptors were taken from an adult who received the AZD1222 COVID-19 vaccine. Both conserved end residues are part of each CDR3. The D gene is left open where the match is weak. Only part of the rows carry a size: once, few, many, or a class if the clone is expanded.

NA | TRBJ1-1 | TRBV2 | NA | CASSPKRTLNTEAFF | TGTGCCAGCAGTCCCAAAAGGACCTTGAACACTGAAGCTTTCTTT
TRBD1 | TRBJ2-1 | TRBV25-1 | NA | CASSVTGGSGEQFF | TGTGCCAGCAGTGTGACAGGGGGAAGCGGTGAGCAGTTCTTC
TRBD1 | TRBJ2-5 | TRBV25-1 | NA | CASSEGQGVGETQYF | TGTGCCAGCAGTGAAGGGCAGGGGGTTGGAGAGACCCAGTACTTC
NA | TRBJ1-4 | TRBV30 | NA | CAWSVEPRRDSEKLFF | TGTGCCTGGAGTGTAGAACCCCGGAGGGATAGTGAAAAACTGTTTTTT
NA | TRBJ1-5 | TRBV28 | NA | CASIWAGRSTQPQHF | TGTGCCAGCATCTGGGCGGGGCGGAGCACTCAGCCCCAGCATTTT
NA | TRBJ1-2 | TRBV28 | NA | CASNGTPYGYTF | TGTGCCAGCAATGGGACACCCTATGGCTACACCTTC
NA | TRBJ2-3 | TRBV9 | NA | CASSAKRTDTQYF | TGTGCCAGCAGCGCCAAACGGACAGATACGCAGTATTTT
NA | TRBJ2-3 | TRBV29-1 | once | CSVEDPGSDTQYF | TGCAGCGTTGAAGATCCGGGGTCAGATACGCAGTATTTT
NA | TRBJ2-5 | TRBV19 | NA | CASSGGLKETQYF | TGTGCCAGTAGCGGCGGACTCAAGGAGACCCAGTACTTC
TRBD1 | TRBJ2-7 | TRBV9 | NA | CASSARTGTYEQYF | TGTGCCAGCAGCGCCCGGACAGGAACCTACGAGCAGTACTTC
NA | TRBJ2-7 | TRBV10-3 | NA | CAIGASSYEQYF | TGTGCCATCGGGGCCTCTTCCTACGAGCAGTACTTC
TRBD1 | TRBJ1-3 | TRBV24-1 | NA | CATSDSRQGANTIYF | TGTGCCACCAGTGATTCCAGACAGGGGGCAAACACCATATATTTT
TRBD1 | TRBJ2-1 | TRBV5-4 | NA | CASSFRGPHNEQFF | TGTGCCAGCAGCTTCAGGGGGCCTCACAATGAGCAGTTCTTC
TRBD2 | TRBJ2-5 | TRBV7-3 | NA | CASSSMTSGSPETQYF | TGTGCCAGCAGCTCGATGACTAGCGGGAGTCCGGAGACCCAGTACTTC
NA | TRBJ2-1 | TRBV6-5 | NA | CASSYSNEQFF | TGTGCCAGCAGTTATTCCAATGAGCAGTTCTTC
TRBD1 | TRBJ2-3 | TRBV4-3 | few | CASSQDRQGRGRSADTQYF | TGCGCCAGCAGCCAGGATAGACAGGGTAGAGGACGAAGCGCAGATACGCAGTATTTT
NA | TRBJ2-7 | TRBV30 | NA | CAWSVGGSNTYEQYF | TGTGCCTGGAGTGTAGGGGGGAGCAATACCTACGAGCAGTACTTC
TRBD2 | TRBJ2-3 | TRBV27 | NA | CASSISGRDTDTQYF | TGTGCCAGCAGTATTAGCGGGAGGGACACAGATACGCAGTATTTT
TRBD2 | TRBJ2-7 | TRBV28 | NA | CASSFLAGRNEQYF | TGTGCCAGCAGTTTCCTAGCGGGCAGGAACGAGCAGTACTTC
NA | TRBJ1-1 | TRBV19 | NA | CASSTQGRPNTEAFF | TGTGCCAGTAGTACGCAGGGACGACCGAACACTGAAGCTTTCTTT
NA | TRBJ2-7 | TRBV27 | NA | CASSLRFQLYEQYF | TGTGCCAGCAGTTTAAGGTTTCAGCTATACGAGCAGTACTTC
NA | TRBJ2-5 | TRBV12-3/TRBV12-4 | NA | CASSSNSGETQYF | TGTGCCAGCAGTTCCAATTCGGGAGAGACCCAGTACTTC
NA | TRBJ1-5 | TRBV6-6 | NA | CASSYGQGLPQHF | TGTGCCAGCAGTTACGGGCAGGGCTTACCCCAGCATTTT
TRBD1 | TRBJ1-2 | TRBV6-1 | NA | CASSEWGGQFYGYTF | TGTGCCAGCAGTGAGTGGGGGGGACAGTTTTATGGCTACACCTTC
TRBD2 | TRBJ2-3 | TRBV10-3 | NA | CAISPSRGVRDTQYF | TGTGCCATCAGTCCTAGTCGGGGGGTAAGAGATACGCAGTATTTT
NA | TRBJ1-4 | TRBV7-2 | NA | CASSLGLTNEKLFF | TGTGCCAGCAGCTTAGGGCTAACTAATGAAAAACTGTTTTTT
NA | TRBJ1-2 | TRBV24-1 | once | CATSDFVGYTF | TGTGCCACCAGTGATTTTGTCGGCTACACCTTC
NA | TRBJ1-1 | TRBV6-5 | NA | CASSPTRANTEAFF | TGTGCCAGCAGCCCCACAAGGGCCAACACTGAAGCTTTCTTT
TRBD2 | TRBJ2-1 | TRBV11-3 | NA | CASSSGLDGEQFF | TGTGCCAGCAGCTCTGGACTAGACGGTGAGCAGTTCTTC
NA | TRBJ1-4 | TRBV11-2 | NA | CASSPQVGGKLFF | TGTGCCAGCAGCCCCCAAGTCGGGGGAAAACTGTTTTTT
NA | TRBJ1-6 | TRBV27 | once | CASAAGPYNSPLHF | TGTGCCAGCGCAGCCGGACCGTATAATTCACCCCTCCACTTT
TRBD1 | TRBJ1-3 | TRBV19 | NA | CASSPTGPGNTIYF | TGTGCCAGTAGCCCGACAGGGCCGGGAAACACCATATATTTT
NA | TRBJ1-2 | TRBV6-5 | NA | CASSPGTGGYTF | TGTGCCAGCAGCCCCGGGACGGGGGGCTACACCTTC
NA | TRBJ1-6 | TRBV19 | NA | CASSTDGDLDSPLHF | TGTGCCAGTAGTACAGACGGGGATCTGGATTCACCCCTCCACTTT
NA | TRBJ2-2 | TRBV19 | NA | CASSWDRYWSSSSGELFF | TGTGCCAGTAGTTGGGACCGATACTGGTCTTCTTCGTCCGGGGAGCTGTTTTTT
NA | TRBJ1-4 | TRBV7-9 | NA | CASSLNRGWDEKLFF | TGTGCCAGCAGCTTAAACCGGGGATGGGATGAAAAACTGTTTTTT
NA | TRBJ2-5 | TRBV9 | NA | CASSVGGAIETQYF | TGTGCCAGCAGCGTAGGCGGGGCCATAGAGACCCAGTACTTC
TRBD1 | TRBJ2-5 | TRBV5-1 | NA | CASSTDRGDETQYF | TGCGCCAGCAGCACAGACAGGGGGGACGAGACCCAGTACTTC
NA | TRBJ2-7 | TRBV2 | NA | CASKSGVTYEQYF | TGTGCCAGCAAATCGGGGGTTACCTACGAGCAGTACTTC
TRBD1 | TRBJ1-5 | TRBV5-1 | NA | CASSLAARGQVPNQPQHF | TGCGCCAGCAGCTTGGCCGCCCGGGGACAGGTCCCAAATCAGCCCCAGCATTTT
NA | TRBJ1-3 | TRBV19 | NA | CATRSSGTGNTIYF | TGTGCCACTCGTTCCTCCGGGACTGGAAACACCATATATTTT
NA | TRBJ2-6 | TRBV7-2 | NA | CASSPTFRFRSGANVLTF | TGTGCCAGCAGCCCGACCTTTCGGTTCCGCTCTGGGGCCAACGTCCTGACTTTC
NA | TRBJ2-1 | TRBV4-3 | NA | CASSRRQGTIPNEQFF | TGCGCCAGCAGCCGAAGACAGGGGACTATCCCCAATGAGCAGTTCTTC
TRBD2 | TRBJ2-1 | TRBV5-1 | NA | CASTEAGVPYNEQFF | TGCGCCAGCACAGAAGCGGGAGTTCCCTACAATGAGCAGTTCTTC
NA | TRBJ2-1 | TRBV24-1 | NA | CATSVYNEQFF | TGTGCCACCAGCGTTTACAATGAGCAGTTCTTC
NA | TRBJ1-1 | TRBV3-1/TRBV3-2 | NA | CASSQAGNPYTEAFF | TGTGCCAGCAGCCAAGCGGGGAATCCTTACACTGAAGCTTTCTTT